This TCR beta chain is drawn from a study of T cell responses to AZD1222 COVID-19 vaccine. Overall study findings and caveats: It should be noted that donors were predominantly white British and more often female, and clonal diversity was possibly underestimated. Seropositivity was recorded at baseline in only a handful of AZD1222 recipients.

Repertoires were generated with immunoSEQ multiplex PCR, while TCRdb's copy carries only in-frame clones and drops some. The sample comprises about 110,000 clones, 87% of which are singletons, and roughly 3% rests with the top ten. Notes on this clone: Its antigen remains unidentified.

This specimen was peripheral blood, taken on day 0 of AZD1222 vaccination. This clonotype originated in an adult in good health.

CDR3 protein: CASRGTSNTGELFF. The CDR3 DNA reads TGTGCCAGCAGAGGGACTTCGAACACCGGGGAGCTGTTTTTT. The chain recombines TRBV6-5 with TRBJ2-2, with a tentative D call TRBD2 (6 bases). Looked up from germline, CDR1 is MNHEY and CDR2 is SVGAGI. CDR3 length: 14 residues. Trimming removed 6 bases at V and 0 bases at J, with 8 bases between.